This TCR beta chain came from a study of T cells expressing NK-cell markers. Overall study: The sequencing cohort of eight donors included seven HCMV-seropositive individuals and one seronegative individual. Broader study findings: Also leading the CD3+CD56-NKG2C+ fraction in a few donors were these clonotypes.

TCRdb re-analyzed the 5' RACE reads; it lists each CDR3 protein once, without DNA. The specimen's table records some 450,000 distinct CDR3 sequences. Germline CDR1 LGHNA, CDR2 YSLEER. This CDR3 comprises 13 residues. About this clonotype: As yet, its antigen is unknown.

The chain is built from TRBV4-3 and TRBJ2-2; TCRdb picks TRBD1, but there is no DNA to check that call. The clonotype originates from a woman between 18 and 69 years old in good health. The source material was blood T cells: a sorted CD56 or NKG2C T cell subset, CD4+ or CD8+ T cells, or bulk PBMC T cells (not recorded which). The CDR3 spells CASSQAGTGELFF.